The entry below describes one T cell receptor beta chain. Per the germline V gene, CDR1 is SGHRS and CDR2 is YFSETQ. The CDR3 sequence is 16 residues long. Unmatched junction bases numbered 4, after V lost 0 bases and J lost 1 base. This entry is derived from a study of blood T cell repertoires in COVID-19. Study as a whole: The United States, Italy and Spain supplied acute and convalescent COVID-19 samples.

The method was immunoSEQ multiplex PCR; TCRdb's version includes in-frame clones alone and lacks a portion of them. The sample includes more than 400,000 clones, approximately 90% of them seen just once. This rearrangement joins TRBV5-1 to TRBJ2-7; 10 bases are shared with TRBD1. Sample: PBMCs or T cells enriched from blood (not recorded which). The sequence came from a woman younger than 35 who had recovered from COVID-19. CDR3 coding DNA: TGCGCCAGCAGCTTGGCCGGGACAGGGGATTCCTACGAGCAGTACTTC. Protein product: CASSLAGTGDSYEQYF.